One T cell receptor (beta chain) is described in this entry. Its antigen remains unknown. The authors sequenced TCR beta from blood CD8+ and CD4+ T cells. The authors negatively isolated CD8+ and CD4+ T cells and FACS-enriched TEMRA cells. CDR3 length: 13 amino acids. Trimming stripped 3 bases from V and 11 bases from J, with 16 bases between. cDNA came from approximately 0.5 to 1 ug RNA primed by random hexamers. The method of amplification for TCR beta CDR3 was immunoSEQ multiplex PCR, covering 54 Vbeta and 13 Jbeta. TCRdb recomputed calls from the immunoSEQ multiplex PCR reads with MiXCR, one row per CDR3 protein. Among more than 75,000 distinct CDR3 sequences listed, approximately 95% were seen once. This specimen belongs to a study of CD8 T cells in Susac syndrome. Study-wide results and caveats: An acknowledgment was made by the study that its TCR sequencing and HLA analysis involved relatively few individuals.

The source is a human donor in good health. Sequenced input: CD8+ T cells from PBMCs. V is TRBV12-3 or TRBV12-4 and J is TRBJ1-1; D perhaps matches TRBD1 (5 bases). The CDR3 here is CASSLLTGLNAFF. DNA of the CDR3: TGTGCCAGCAGTTTGTTAACAGGTCTTAATGCTTTCTTT.